The present T cell receptor beta chain was sequenced within a study of T cell responses to AZD1222 COVID-19 vaccine. Study information: Doses given second, at about 4 or about 12 weeks, were pooled. Regarding the study as a whole: Among AZD1222 vaccinees, only five or six were seropositive at baseline.

With regard to this clone: As yet, its antigen is unknown.

Here immunoSEQ multiplex PCR was the method, and the copy in TCRdb shows in-frame clones only, minus some. Among about 110,000 clones, more than 70% were seen once, and the ten largest hold roughly 9.2%. The CDR3 loop spans 15 amino acids. Trimming removed 0 bases from V and 2 bases from J, with 10 bases in between. CDR1 SGHRS and CDR2 YFSETQ come from the germline V gene. This chain connects TRBV5-1 to TRBJ2-3, with a tentative D call TRBD2 (5 bases). The receptor comes from an adult in good health. The sequencing here drew on peripheral blood, taken on day 0 of AZD1222 vaccination. The CDR3, as DNA: TGCGCCAGCAGCTTGGTACTAGGGCTCACAGATACGCAGTATTTT. Translation gives CASSLVLGLTDTQYF.